This T cell receptor (beta chain) comes out of a study of T cell clonality in common variable immunodeficiency. Each donor provided roughly 4.5 to 8.5 ml of heparinized whole blood. Profiling relied on immunoSEQ multiplex PCR, and the TCRdb table lists in-frame clones only, not all of them. The profile covers roughly 51,000 clones, none occurring a single time. This clone was seen at least ten times. Its target is not known. The CDR3 end is not reached by the read, which stops 3 residues before it; the germline J gene fills it in. General study findings and limits: Compared with healthy controls, CVID subjects showed increased TCRbeta clonality, mostly in about a third. Links between repertoire features and CVID complications were heterogeneity-limited. In common variable immunodeficiency, TCR beta chains reportedly carried fewer deletions and N-nucleotide insertions.

Germline-derived CDR1 and CDR2 are KGHSH and LQKENI. The CDR3 runs to 16 residues. V was clipped by 6 bases and J by 3 bases, with 20 bases between them. The chain combines TRBV18 with TRBJ1-1; maybe TRBD1 (6 bases). Input material: peripheral blood mononuclear cells. This clonotype was obtained from a person aged 18-70 years in good health. CDR3 DNA, as far as it was read: TGTGCCAGCTCTCCGAGTGGGGGCAACCGACACACTGAA. Encoded protein: CASSPSGGNRHTE. The entire CDR3 reads CASSPSGGNRHTEAFF. Looking up the rest from reference TRBV18 and TRBJ1-1 gives the full variable domain: NAGVMQNPRHLVRRRGQEARLRCSPMKGHSHVYWYRQLPEEGLKFMVYLQKENIIDESGMPKERFSAEFPKEGPSILRIQQVVRGDSAAYFCASSPSGGNRHTEAFFGQGTRLTVV.